This T cell receptor (beta chain) was sequenced in a study of T cell changes during pregnancy in multiple sclerosis. Losses at the gene ends were 6 bases for V and 4 bases for J; bases not matched to a gene: 4. The germline V gene has CDR1 SGHNT and CDR2 YYREEE (reference sequence). The CDR3 is 14 residues long. Method: immunoSEQ multiplex PCR; TCRdb's copy keeps in-frame clones and lacks some. The sample shows approximately 59,000 clones, around nine tenths of them seen only once. The specimen comprised peripheral blood, sampled in the third trimester of pregnancy. The V and J genes are TRBV5-4 and TRBJ2-1, with 10 nucleotides matching TRBD2. The TCR originated in a female donor in good health, enrolled as a control in a pregnancy study. Here the CDR3 DNA reads TGTGCCAGCACCGAGCGGGGGGGGTACAATGAGCAGTTCTTC. This sequence encodes CASTERGGYNEQFF.